This T cell receptor beta chain was documented in a study of blood T cell repertoires in COVID-19. The repertoire was sequenced with immunoSEQ multiplex PCR; TCRdb's copy has only in-frame clones and lacks some. This table holds fewer than 500,000 clones, around 87% found once. This clone has only one observation. CDR1 MNHEY and CDR2 SVGAGI come from the germline V gene. CDR3 length equals 15 residues. Losses at the gene ends were 2 bases for V and 5 bases for J; bases not matched to a gene: 6. This TCR derives from a young man who had recovered from COVID-19. The sample consisted of PBMCs or T cells enriched from blood (not recorded which). The rearrangement links TRBV6-5 to TRBJ1-2, with 9 bases that match TRBD1. The CDR3 nucleotides read TGTGCCAGCAGTTACCCTGGGACAGGGTGGTATGGCTACACCTTC. It translates to CASSYPGTGWYGYTF.